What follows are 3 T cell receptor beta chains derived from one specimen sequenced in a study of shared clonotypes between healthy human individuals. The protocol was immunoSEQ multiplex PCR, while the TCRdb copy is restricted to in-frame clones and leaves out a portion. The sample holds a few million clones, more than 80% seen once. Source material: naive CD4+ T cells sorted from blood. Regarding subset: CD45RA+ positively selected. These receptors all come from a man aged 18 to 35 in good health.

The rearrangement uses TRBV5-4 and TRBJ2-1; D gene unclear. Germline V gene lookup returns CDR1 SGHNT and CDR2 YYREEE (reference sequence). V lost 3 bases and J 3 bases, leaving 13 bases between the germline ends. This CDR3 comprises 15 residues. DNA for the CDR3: TGTGCCAGCAGCTCCGTAACCCATCTCTACAATGAGCAGTTCTTC. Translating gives CASSSVTHLYNEQFF. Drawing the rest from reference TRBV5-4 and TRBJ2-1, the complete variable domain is ETGVTQSPTHLIKTRGQQVTLRCSSQSGHNTVSWYQQALGQGPQFIFQYYREEENGRGNFPPRFSGLQFPNYSSELNVNALELDDSALYLCASSSVTHLYNEQFFGPGTRLTVL.

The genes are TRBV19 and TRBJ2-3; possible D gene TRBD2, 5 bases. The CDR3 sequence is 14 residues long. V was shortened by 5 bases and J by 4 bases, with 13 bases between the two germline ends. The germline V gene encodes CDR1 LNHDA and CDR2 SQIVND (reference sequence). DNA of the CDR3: TGTGCCAGTAGTCGCCCTAGCAATCCAGATACGCAGTATTTT. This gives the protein CASSRPSNPDTQYF.

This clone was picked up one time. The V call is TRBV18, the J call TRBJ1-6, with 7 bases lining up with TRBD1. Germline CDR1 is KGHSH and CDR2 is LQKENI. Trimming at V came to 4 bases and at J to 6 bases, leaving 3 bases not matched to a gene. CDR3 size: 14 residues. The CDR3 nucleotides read TGTGCCAGCTCACAGGGACAGCCTAATTCACCCCTCCACTTT. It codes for CASSQGQPNSPLHF.